This entry lists 29 T cell receptor beta chains sequenced from one sample in a study of blood T cell repertoires in COVID-19. Sequencing was performed with immunoSEQ multiplex PCR; in TCRdb, only in-frame clones are kept and a portion is missing. The sample gives about 260,000 clones, around 89% of which show up once; 3% to 4.5% is in the top ten. The sequencing sample was made of peripheral blood. These receptors were collected from a middle-aged woman with acute or convalescent COVID-19.

CDR3 region: CASSPTGGILNTEAFF. The CDR3 nucleotides read TGTGCCAGCTCCCCAACAGGGGGCATCCTGAACACTGAAGCTTTCTTT. The chain links TRBV18 to TRBJ1-1, with 9 bases that match TRBD1. Looked up from germline, CDR1 is KGHSH and CDR2 is LQKENI. V shed 6 bases, J shed 0 bases, and the junction held 8 bases outside the gene matches. There are 16 residues in the CDR3.

The gene calls are TRBV10-2 and TRBJ1-1, with D maybe TRBD1 (5 bases). Trimming left V 4 bases short and J 7 bases short, with 16 bases between. Germline V gene lookup returns CDR1 WSHSY and CDR2 SAAADI. This CDR3 spans 14 amino acids. Here the CDR3 reads CASSVKKGKGEAFF. The CDR3 nucleotides are TGCGCCAGCAGTGTGAAAAAGGGGAAAGGTGAAGCTTTCTTT.

This clone was seen just once. V is TRBV7-8 and J is TRBJ1-3; TRBD1 is a possible D gene (5 bases). V was pared by 5 bases and J by 8 bases, with 16 bases between. Germline V gene data show CDR1 as SGHVS and CDR2 as FQNEAQ. The CDR3 runs 14 residues. In DNA, the CDR3 is TGTGCCAGCAGCACTCGGACAAGTTTGGACACCATATATTTT. Translating gives CASSTRTSLDTIYF.

This clone has only one observation. The CDR3 region has the DNA TGTGCCAGCAGCTATACAGGGGCGTACGAGCAGTACGTC. Translation gives CASSYTGAYEQYV. J is TRBJ2-7 and V is TRBV5-4; 7 nucleotides line up with TRBD1. This CDR3 has 13 residues. The germline V gene has CDR1 SGHNT and CDR2 YYREEE (reference sequence). V was clipped by 3 bases and J by 4 bases; unmatched bases: 4.

The chain is built from TRBV6-5 and TRBJ2-1, with TRBD2 matching 8 bases. From germline, CDR1 is MNHEY and CDR2 SVGAGI. V shed 2 bases, J shed 9 bases, and the junction held 12 bases outside the gene matches. The CDR3 sequence is 16 residues long. The CDR3 reads CASSYPMGAGEGEQFF. CDR3 in DNA: TGTGCCAGCAGTTACCCGATGGGAGCGGGGGAGGGTGAGCAGTTCTTC.

The chain employs TRBV5-4 and TRBJ1-1, with TRBD1 as a possible D gene (5 bases). Trimming stripped 0 bases from V and 1 base from J, with 7 bases between. Germline CDR1 SGHNT, CDR2 YYREEE (reference sequence). There are 14 residues in the CDR3. The CDR3 coding sequence is TGTGCCAGCAGCTTGGTGGGGCCGAACACTGAAGCTTTCTTT. Protein product: CASSLVGPNTEAFF. Full variable domain (rest looked up from reference TRBV5-4 and TRBJ1-1): ETGVTQSPTHLIKTRGQQVTLRCSSQSGHNTVSWYQQALGQGPQFIFQYYREEENGRGNFPPRFSGLQFPNYSSELNVNALELDDSALYLCASSLVGPNTEAFFGQGTRLTVV.

The chain couples TRBV9 to TRBJ1-2; D is possibly TRBD1 (6 bases). This CDR3 region has 18 residues. Trimming pared 0 bases from V and 1 base from J, leaving 19 bases between. The germline gives CDR1 SGDLS, CDR2 YYNGEE. The CDR3 protein is CASSVGLPRGSGNYGYTF. As DNA, the CDR3 is TGTGCCAGCAGCGTAGGCCTACCCAGGGGATCGGGTAACTATGGCTACACCTTC. The full variable domain, its missing parts supplied by reference TRBV9 and TRBJ1-2, is DSGVTQTPKHLITATGQRVTLRCSPRSGDLSVYWYQQSLDQGLQFLIQYYNGEERAKGNILERFSAQQFPDLHSELNLSSLELGDSALYFCASSVGLPRGSGNYGYTFGSGTRLTVV.

The V and J genes are TRBV6-2 or TRBV6-3 and TRBJ2-3, with 8 bases aligning to TRBD1. The J segment lost 1 base and the V segment lost 6 bases, leaving 6 bases of the junction unmatched. Germline V gene sequence: CDR1 MNHEY, CDR2 SVGEGT. This CDR3 is built from 15 residues. The CDR3 DNA follows: TGTGCCAGCAGCAGGGGGCTCCCTGGCACAGATACGCAGTATTTT. Protein product: CASSRGLPGTDTQYF.

The V gene is TRBV2, the J gene TRBJ1-1, with 10 bases aligning to TRBD1. Trimming at V came to 8 bases and at J to 6 bases, leaving 6 bases not matched to a gene. Germline V gene data show CDR1 as SNHLY and CDR2 as FYNNEI. The CDR3 loop spans 13 amino acids. The CDR3 loop reads CASGDRGRAEAFF. The DNA of the CDR3 is TGTGCCAGCGGGGACAGGGGTCGCGCTGAAGCTTTCTTT.

This rearrangement joins TRBV19 to TRBJ1-1, with TRBD1 identical over 10 bases. Germline CDR1 is LNHDA and CDR2 is SQIVND (reference sequence). The CDR3 contains 14 residues. Trimming took 3 bases from V and 7 from J; bases not matched to a gene: 5. CDR3: CASSIGTGANEAFF. In DNA, the CDR3 is TGTGCCAGTAGTATTGGGACAGGGGCTAATGAAGCTTTCTTT.

The chain joins TRBV14 to TRBJ1-1; 9 nucleotides match TRBD1. This CDR3 spans 15 amino acids. In germline, CDR1 is SGHDN, CDR2 FVKESK. After removal of 3 bases from V and 7 bases from J, the junction contained 9 bases not matched to a gene. The CDR3 spells CASSHTGTGRFEAFF. Written as DNA, the CDR3 is TGTGCCAGCAGCCACACCGGGACAGGGAGATTTGAAGCTTTCTTT.

The rearrangement joins TRBV28 to TRBJ2-5; TRBD1 agrees at 12 bases. CDR3 length: 17 amino acids. V lost 5 bases and J lost 5; bases outside the gene matches: 12. Germline V gene lookup returns CDR1 MDHEN and CDR2 SYDVKM. The CDR3 nucleotides are TGTGCCAGCAGTCCGGGGACAGGGGGCCGGCAGCGGGAGACCCAGTACTTC. Translated, it gives CASSPGTGGRQRETQYF. Looking up the rest from reference TRBV28 and TRBJ2-5 gives the full variable domain: DVKVTQSSRYLVKRTGEKVFLECVQDMDHENMFWYRQDPGLGLRLIYFSYDVKMKEKGDIPEGYSVSREKKERFSLILESASTNQTSMYLCASSPGTGGRQRETQYFGPGTRLLVL.

The chain uses TRBV5-1 and TRBJ1-2; D possibly corresponds to TRBD1 (5 bases). Germline V gives CDR1 SGHRS, CDR2 YFSETQ. V lost 0 bases and J 8 bases, leaving 11 bases between the germline ends. This CDR3 comprises 13 residues. The CDR3, as DNA: TGCGCCAGCAGCTTGGCCGGGCGGGGCGGCTACACCTTC. Translating it yields CASSLAGRGGYTF. The full variable domain, completed using reference TRBV5-1 and TRBJ1-2, is KAGVTQTPRYLIKTRGQQVTLSCSPISGHRSVSWYQQTPGQGLQFLFEYFSETQRNKGNFPGRFSGRQFSNSRSEMNVSTLELGDSALYLCASSLAGRGGYTFGSGTRLTVV.

V is TRBV5-1 and J is TRBJ2-3; perhaps TRBD1 as D (5 bases). CDR1 SGHRS and CDR2 YFSETQ come from the germline V gene. This CDR3 contains 15 residues. Trimming took off 0 bases at V and 3 bases at J, with 11 bases between the two ends. The CDR3 DNA is TGCGCCAGCAGCTTGGGAGGACATAGGACAGATACGCAGTATTTT. Translated, it gives CASSLGGHRTDTQYF.

The V call is TRBV27, the J call TRBJ2-3, with D possibly TRBD2 on 6 matching bases. V gave up 10 bases and J gave up 6 bases, with 11 bases separating them. Germline CDR1 and CDR2: MNHEY and SMNVEV (reference sequence). This CDR3 has 11 amino acids. CDR3 in amino acids: CATGGWDTQYF. The CDR3 DNA is TGTGCCACTGGGGGGTGGGATACGCAGTATTTT.

J is TRBJ1-1 and V is TRBV7-9; 9 bases are a match to TRBD1. V was clipped by 5 bases and J by 0 bases; unmatched bases: 10. From germline, CDR1 is SEHNR and CDR2 FQNEAQ (reference sequence). This CDR3 spans 17 amino acids. CDR3 DNA sequence: TGTGCCAGCAGCCCCAGACAGGGGGGGGTAATGAACACTGAAGCTTTCTTT. As protein: CASSPRQGGVMNTEAFF.

The chain employs TRBV10-3 and TRBJ1-4, with a weak D call TRBD1 (5 bases). Germline CDR1 and CDR2: ENHRY and SYGVKD. The CDR3 is 15 amino acids. The germline V and J ends were trimmed by 0 bases and 7 bases, with 12 bases remaining between them. CDR3 region: CAISESDRQGEKLFF. The CDR3 nucleotides are TGTGCCATCAGTGAGTCGGATCGGCAGGGTGAAAAACTGTTTTTT.

The rearrangement joins TRBV19 to TRBJ1-1; unclear D gene. This CDR3 has 15 residues. CDR1 is LNHDA, CDR2 SQIVND, per germline (reference sequence). Trimming took 2 bases from V and 2 from J, leaving 12 bases between them. The CDR3 here is CASSINHLGNTEAFF. The CDR3 DNA is TGTGCCAGTAGTATAAACCACCTGGGCAACACTGAAGCTTTCTTT.

The J gene is TRBJ1-1, the V gene TRBV4-2; tentatively, D is TRBD1 (6 bases). CDR3 length: 15 amino acids. The V end was cut by 3 bases, the J end by 5 bases, with 16 bases between. The germline CDR1 and CDR2 sequences are LGHNA and YNFKEQ. The CDR3 region has the DNA TGTGCCAGCAGCCATGGCATCTCAGGGGAGACTGAAGCTTTCTTT. Amino acid sequence: CASSHGISGETEAFF.

DNA of the CDR3: TGTGCCAGCAGCTTCGGGGGGGCCGAAGATACGCAGTATTTT. Protein product: CASSFGGAEDTQYF. The V gene is TRBV11-3, the J gene TRBJ2-3; 8 bases are shared with TRBD2. This CDR3 contains 14 residues. CDR1 is SGHNT and CDR2 is YENEEA in the germline V gene. Trimming at V came to 3 bases and at J to 5 bases, leaving 4 bases not matched to a gene.

This clone was detected only once. The chain combines TRBV19 with TRBJ1-6, with a tentative D call TRBD1 (6 bases). Trimming shortened V by 5 bases and J by 0 bases, and 17 bases separated the two germline ends. CDR1 and CDR2 from the germline V gene are LNHDA and SQIVND (reference sequence). The CDR3 length is 18 residues. The CDR3 region is CASSAEGQRSSYNSPLHF. The DNA for the CDR3 is TGTGCCAGTAGTGCCGAAGGACAGCGAAGCTCCTATAATTCACCCCTCCACTTT.

This rearrangement joins TRBV24-1 to TRBJ2-7; 7 nucleotides match TRBD1. J was trimmed by 3 bases and V by 4 bases; bases with no gene match: 2. The CDR3 length is 13 residues. Germline CDR1 reads KGHDR; CDR2 reads SFDVKD. The CDR3 loop is CATSDWDSYEQYV. The CDR3 DNA reads as TGTGCCACCAGTGACTGGGACAGCTACGAGCAGTACGTC.

The chain combines TRBV29-1 with TRBJ1-2; tentatively, D is TRBD1 (5 bases). CDR1 is SQVTM, CDR2 ANQGSEA, per germline. With 1 base removed from V and 13 bases from J, the gap between germline ends came to 13 bases. CDR3 length equals 11 residues. CDR3: CSVEVRQYLTF. The CDR3 DNA is TGCAGCGTTGAAGTCAGACAGTATCTCACCTTC.

The V and J genes are TRBV19 and TRBJ1-5, with D perhaps TRBD1 (5 bases). The CDR3 runs to 13 residues. Germline-derived CDR1 and CDR2 are LNHDA and SQIVND (reference sequence). V shed 3 bases and J shed 6 bases, with 9 bases lying between them. The CDR3 reads CASSMGGGQPQHF. In nucleotides, the CDR3 is TGTGCCAGTAGTATGGGGGGAGGTCAGCCCCAGCATTTT.

This clone appeared once. CDR3 in amino acids: CASSQPGKETQYF. The CDR3 DNA sequence: TGTGCCAGCAGCCAGCCCGGGAAAGAGACCCAGTACTTC. V gene TRBV11-2 combines with J gene TRBJ2-5; TRBD2 might be the D (5 bases). CDR3 length: 13 residues. Trimming pared 5 bases from V and 3 bases from J, leaving 10 bases between. The germline CDR1 and CDR2 sequences are SGHAT and FQNNGV.

The chain is built from TRBV5-4 and TRBJ2-7; 8 bases agree with TRBD2. There are 15 residues in the CDR3. The germline V gene encodes CDR1 SGHNT and CDR2 YYREEE (reference sequence). The junction had 10 bases not matched to a gene; V was cut back by 3 bases and J by 5 bases. The CDR3 sequence: CASSSPGGLVHEQYV. The CDR3 DNA sequence: TGTGCCAGCAGCTCCCCGGGAGGGCTTGTCCACGAGCAGTACGTC.

V gene TRBV6-1 combines with J gene TRBJ1-2; TRBD1 matches 9 bases. CDR1 is MNHNS and CDR2 is SASEGT in the germline V gene. The CDR3 runs 16 residues. After removal of 3 bases from V and 6 bases from J, the junction contained 11 bases not matched to a gene. The CDR3 sequence: CASSENPGQGFHGYTF. The CDR3 bases are TGTGCCAGCAGTGAGAATCCGGGACAGGGTTTTCATGGCTACACCTTC.

V usage is TRBV4-1 and J usage is TRBJ2-3, with TRBD2 matching over 11 bases. V shed 1 base and J 2 bases; nucleotides not matched to a gene: 8. Germline loops: CDR1 MGHRA, CDR2 YSYEKL. CDR3 length equals 18 residues. The CDR3 here is CASSQAGTSGFFTDTQYF. CDR3 bases: TGCGCCAGCAGCCAAGCGGGGACTAGCGGTTTCTTCACAGATACGCAGTATTTT.

This clone was observed a single time. CDR3 in amino acids: CASSQSAGSPSTDTQYF. The CDR3 DNA sequence: TGTGCCAGCAGCCAATCGGCGGGTTCCCCGAGCACAGATACGCAGTATTTT. The chain has TRBV3-1 (or the pseudogene TRBV3-2) and TRBJ2-3, with a possible D match to TRBD2 (5 bases). Germline V gene lookup returns CDR1 LGHDT and CDR2 YNNKEL (reference sequence). Trimming stripped 2 bases from V and 0 bases from J, with 15 bases between. This CDR3 has 17 residues.